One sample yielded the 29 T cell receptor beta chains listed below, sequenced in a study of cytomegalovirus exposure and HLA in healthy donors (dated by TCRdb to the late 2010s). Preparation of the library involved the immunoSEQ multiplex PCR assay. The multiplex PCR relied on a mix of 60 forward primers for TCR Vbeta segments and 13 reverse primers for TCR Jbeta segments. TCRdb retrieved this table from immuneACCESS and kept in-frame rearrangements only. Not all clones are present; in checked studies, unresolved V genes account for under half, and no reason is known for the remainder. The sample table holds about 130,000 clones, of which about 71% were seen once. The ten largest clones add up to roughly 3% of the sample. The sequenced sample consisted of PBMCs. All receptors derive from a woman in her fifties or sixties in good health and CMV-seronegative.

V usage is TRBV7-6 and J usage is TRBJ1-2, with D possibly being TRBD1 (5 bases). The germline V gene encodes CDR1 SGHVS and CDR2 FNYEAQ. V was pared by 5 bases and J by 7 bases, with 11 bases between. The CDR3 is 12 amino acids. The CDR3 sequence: CASSPARGGYTF. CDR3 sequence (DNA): TGTGCCAGCAGCCCCGCTAGGGGTGGCTACACCTTC.

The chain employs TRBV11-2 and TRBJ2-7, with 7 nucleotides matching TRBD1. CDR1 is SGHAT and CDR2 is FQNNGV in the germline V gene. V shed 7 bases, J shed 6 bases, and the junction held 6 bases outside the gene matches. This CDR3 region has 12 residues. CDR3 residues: CASTAGGPEQYF. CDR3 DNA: TGTGCCAGCACGGCAGGGGGTCCCGAGCAGTACTTC.

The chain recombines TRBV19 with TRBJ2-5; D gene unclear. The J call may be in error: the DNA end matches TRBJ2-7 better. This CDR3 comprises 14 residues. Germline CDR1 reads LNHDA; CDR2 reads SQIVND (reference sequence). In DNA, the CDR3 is TGTGCCAGTAGTATTACGGGTAGGCTCTACGAGCAGTACTTC. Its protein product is CASSITGRLYEQYF.

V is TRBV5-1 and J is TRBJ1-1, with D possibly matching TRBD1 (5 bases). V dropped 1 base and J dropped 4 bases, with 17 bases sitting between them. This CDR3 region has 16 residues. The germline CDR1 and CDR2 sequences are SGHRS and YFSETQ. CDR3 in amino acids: CASSLTPGRGGTEAFF. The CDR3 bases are TGCGCCAGCAGCTTGACCCCGGGAAGGGGAGGCACTGAAGCTTTCTTT.

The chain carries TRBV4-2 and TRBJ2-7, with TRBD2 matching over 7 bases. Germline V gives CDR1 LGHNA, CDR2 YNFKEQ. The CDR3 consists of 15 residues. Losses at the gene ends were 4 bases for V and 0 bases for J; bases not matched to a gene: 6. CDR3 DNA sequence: TGTGCCAGCAGCCGGACCCGGGACTACTCCTACGAGCAGTACTTC. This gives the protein CASSRTRDYSYEQYF.

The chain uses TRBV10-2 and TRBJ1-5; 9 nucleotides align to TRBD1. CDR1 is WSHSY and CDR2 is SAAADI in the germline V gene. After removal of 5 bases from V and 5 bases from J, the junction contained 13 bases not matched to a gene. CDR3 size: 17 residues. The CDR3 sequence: CASSPGTGFVVDQPQHF. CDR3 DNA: TGCGCCAGCAGTCCCGGGACAGGGTTTGTGGTTGATCAGCCCCAGCATTTT.

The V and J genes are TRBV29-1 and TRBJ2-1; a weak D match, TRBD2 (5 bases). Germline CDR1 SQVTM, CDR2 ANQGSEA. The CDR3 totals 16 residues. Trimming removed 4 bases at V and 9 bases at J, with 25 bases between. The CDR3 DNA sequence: TGCAGCGTTGGCGGCTATGAAGCGGCCCATTTCAGTGAGCAGTTCTTC. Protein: CSVGGYEAAHFSEQFF.

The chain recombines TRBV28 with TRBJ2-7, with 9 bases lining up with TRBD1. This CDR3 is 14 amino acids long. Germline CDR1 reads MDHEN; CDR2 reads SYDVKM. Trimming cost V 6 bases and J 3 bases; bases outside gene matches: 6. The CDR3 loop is CASSSRDRDYEQYF. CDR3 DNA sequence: TGTGCCAGCAGCTCTCGGGACAGGGACTACGAGCAGTACTTC.

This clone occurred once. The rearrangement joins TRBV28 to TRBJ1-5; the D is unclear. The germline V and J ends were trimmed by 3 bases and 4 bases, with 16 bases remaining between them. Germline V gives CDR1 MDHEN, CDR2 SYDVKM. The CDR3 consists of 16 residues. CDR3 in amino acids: CASSFVTGGGNQPQHF. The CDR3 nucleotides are TGTGCCAGCAGTTTCGTCACGGGCGGAGGGAATCAGCCCCAGCATTTT.

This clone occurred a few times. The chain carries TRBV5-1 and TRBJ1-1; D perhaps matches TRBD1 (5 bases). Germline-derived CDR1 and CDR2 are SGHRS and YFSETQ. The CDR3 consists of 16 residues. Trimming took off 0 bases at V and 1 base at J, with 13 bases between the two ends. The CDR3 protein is CASSLDRGGSNTEAFF. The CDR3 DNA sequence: TGCGCCAGCAGCTTGGATCGGGGGGGTTCGAACACTGAAGCTTTCTTT.

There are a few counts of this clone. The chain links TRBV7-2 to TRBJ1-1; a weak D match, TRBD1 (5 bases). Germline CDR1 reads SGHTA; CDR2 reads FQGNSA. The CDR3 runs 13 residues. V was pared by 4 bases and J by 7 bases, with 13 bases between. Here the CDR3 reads CASSWGGAFEAFF. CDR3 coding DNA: TGTGCCAGCAGCTGGGGTGGGGCATTTGAAGCTTTCTTT.

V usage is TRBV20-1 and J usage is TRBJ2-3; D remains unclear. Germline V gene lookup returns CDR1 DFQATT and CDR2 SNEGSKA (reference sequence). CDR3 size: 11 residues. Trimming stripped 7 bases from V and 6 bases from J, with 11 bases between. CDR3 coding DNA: TGCAGTGGGGTACAGTGGGATACGCAGTATTTT. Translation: CSGVQWDTQYF.

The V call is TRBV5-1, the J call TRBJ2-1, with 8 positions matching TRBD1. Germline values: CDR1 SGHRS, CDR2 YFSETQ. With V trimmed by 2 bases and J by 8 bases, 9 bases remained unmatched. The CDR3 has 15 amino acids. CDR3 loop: CASSFTVSRGHEQFF. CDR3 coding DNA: TGCGCCAGCAGCTTTACCGTAAGCAGGGGGCATGAGCAGTTCTTC. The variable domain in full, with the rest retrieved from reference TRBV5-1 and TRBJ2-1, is KAGVTQTPRYLIKTRGQQVTLSCSPISGHRSVSWYQQTPGQGLQFLFEYFSETQRNKGNFPGRFSGRQFSNSRSEMNVSTLELGDSALYLCASSFTVSRGHEQFFGPGTRLTVL.

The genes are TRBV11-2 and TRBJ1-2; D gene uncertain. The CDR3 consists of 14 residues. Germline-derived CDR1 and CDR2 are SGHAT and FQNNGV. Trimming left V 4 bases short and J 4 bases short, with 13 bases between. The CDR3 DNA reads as TGTGCCAGCAGCTCCCAACCTGGGCCCTATGGCTACACCTTC. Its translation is CASSSQPGPYGYTF.

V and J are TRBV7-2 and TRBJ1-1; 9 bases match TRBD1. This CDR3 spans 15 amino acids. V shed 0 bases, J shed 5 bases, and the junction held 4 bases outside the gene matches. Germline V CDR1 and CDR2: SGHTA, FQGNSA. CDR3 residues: CASSLAGQGWTEAFF. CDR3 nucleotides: TGTGCCAGCAGCTTAGCAGGACAGGGGTGGACTGAAGCTTTCTTT. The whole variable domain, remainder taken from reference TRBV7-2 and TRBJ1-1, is GAGVSQSPSNKVTEKGKDVELRCDPISGHTALYWYRQSLGQGLEFLIYFQGNSAPDKSGLPSDRFSAERTGGSVSTLTIQRTQQEDSAVYLCASSLAGQGWTEAFFGQGTRLTVV.

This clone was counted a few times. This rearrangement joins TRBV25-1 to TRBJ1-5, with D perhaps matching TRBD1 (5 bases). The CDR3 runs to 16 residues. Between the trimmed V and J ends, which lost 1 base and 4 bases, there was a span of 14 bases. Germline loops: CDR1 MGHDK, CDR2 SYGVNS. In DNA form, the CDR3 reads TGTGCCAGCAGTGAATGGGGAGGGGCGGGAAATCAGCCCCAGCATTTT. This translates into CASSEWGGAGNQPQHF.

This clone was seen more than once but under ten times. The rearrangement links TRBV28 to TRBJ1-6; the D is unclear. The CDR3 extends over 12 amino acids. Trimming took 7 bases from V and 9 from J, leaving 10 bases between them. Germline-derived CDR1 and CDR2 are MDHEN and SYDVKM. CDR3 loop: CASNLPRSPLHF. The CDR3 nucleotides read TGTGCCAGCAACCTACCCCGTTCACCCCTCCACTTT.

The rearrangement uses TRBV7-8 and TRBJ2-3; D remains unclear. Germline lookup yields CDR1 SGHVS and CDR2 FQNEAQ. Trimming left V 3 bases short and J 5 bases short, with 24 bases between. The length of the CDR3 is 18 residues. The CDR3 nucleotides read TGTGCCAGCAGCTTGTCTCGCTGGGCCTCTAAAATTCAAGATACGCAGTATTTT. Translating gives CASSLSRWASKIQDTQYF.

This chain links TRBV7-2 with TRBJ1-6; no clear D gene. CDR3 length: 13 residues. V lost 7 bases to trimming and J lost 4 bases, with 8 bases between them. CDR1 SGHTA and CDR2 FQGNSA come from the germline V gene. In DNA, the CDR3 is TGTGCCAGCACTCAGGAATATAATTCACCCCTCCACTTT. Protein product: CASTQEYNSPLHF.

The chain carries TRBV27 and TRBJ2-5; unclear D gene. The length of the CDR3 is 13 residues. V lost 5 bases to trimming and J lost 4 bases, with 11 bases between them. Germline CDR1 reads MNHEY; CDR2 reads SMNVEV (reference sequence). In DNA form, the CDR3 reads TGTGCCAGCAGTGCCCTATCTGGAGAGACCCAGTACTTC. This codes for CASSALSGETQYF.

CDR3 coding DNA: TGTGCCAGCAGTGAAGCCTGGGGCAGGGAAGCTTTCTTT. Protein sequence: CASSEAWGREAFF. The V call is TRBV6-1, the J call TRBJ1-1, with D possibly TRBD1 on 5 matching bases. Germline V gives CDR1 MNHNS, CDR2 SASEGT. This CDR3 region has 13 residues. Trimming pared 0 bases from V and 8 bases from J, leaving 10 bases between.

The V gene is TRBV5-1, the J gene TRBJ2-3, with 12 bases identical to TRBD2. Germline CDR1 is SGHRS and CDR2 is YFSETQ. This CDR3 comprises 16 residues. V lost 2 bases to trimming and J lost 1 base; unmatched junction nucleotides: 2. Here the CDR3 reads CASSLLAGGGTDTQYF. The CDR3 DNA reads TGCGCCAGCAGCTTACTAGCGGGAGGCGGCACAGATACGCAGTATTTT.

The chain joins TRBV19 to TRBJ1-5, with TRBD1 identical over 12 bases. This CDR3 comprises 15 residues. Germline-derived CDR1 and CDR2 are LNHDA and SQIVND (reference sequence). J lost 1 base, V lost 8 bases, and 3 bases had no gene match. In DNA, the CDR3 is TGTGCCAGTCAGGGACAGGGGGCGAGCAATCAGCCCCAGCATTTT. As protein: CASQGQGASNQPQHF.

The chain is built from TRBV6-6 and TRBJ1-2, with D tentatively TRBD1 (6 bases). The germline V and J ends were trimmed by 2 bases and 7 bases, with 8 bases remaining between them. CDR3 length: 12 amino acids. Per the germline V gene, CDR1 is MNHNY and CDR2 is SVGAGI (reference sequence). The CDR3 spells CASSYGGAGYTF. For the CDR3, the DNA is TGTGCCAGCAGTTACGGGGGGGCTGGCTACACCTTC.

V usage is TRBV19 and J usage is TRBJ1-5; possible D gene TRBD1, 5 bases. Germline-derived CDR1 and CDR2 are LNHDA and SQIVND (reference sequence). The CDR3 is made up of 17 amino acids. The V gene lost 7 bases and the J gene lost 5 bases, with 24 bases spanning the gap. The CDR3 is CASKRVGGFDLDQPQHF. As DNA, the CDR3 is TGTGCCAGTAAAAGAGTGGGGGGATTTGATCTGGATCAGCCCCAGCATTTT. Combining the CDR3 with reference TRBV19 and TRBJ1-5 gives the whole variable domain DGGITQSPKYLFRKEGQNVTLSCEQNLNHDAMYWYRQDPGQGLRLIYYSQIVNDFQKGDIAEGYSVSREKKESFPLTVTSAQKNPTAFYLCASKRVGGFDLDQPQHFGDGTRLSIL.

The CDR3 sequence is CASSPQLGLDTQYF. DNA of the CDR3: TGTGCCAGCAGTCCCCAACTAGGTTTAGATACGCAGTATTTT. V and J are TRBV27 and TRBJ2-3, with D maybe TRBD2 (5 bases). V lost 5 bases and J 5 bases, leaving 14 bases between the germline ends. Germline CDR1 is MNHEY and CDR2 is SMNVEV (reference sequence). The CDR3 extends over 14 amino acids.

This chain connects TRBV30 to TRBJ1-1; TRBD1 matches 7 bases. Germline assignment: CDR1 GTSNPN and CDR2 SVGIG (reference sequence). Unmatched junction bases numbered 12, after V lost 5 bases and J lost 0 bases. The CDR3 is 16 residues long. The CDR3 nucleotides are TGTGCCTGGCATGACAAGGGGGCACGGATGAACACTGAAGCTTTCTTT. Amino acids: CAWHDKGARMNTEAFF.

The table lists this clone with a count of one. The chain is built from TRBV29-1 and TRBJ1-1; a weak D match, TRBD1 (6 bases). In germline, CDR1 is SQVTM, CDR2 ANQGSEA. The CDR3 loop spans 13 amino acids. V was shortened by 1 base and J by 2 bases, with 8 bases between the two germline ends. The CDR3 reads CSVEAGTNTEAFF. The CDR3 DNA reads TGCAGCGTTGAAGCGGGGACAAACACTGAAGCTTTCTTT.

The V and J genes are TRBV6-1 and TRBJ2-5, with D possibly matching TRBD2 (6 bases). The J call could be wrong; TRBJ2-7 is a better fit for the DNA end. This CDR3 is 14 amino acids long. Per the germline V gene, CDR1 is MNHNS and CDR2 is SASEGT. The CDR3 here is CAGKGTLSSYEQYF. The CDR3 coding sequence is TGTGCCGGAAAAGGGACTTTAAGCTCCTACGAGCAGTACTTC.